This T cell receptor beta chain was recovered during a study of regulatory T cells in long-lasting Graves disease. Study-level information: Patients with new Graves' disease had used antithyroid drugs below 3 months.

CDR1 and CDR2 from the germline V gene are MDHEN and SYDVKM. The CDR3 has 15 residues. The germline V and J ends were trimmed by 7 bases and 1 base, with 16 bases remaining between them. This clonotype was recorded at least ten times. Its antigen remains unidentified. Sample time point: newly diagnosed GD, antithyroid drugs for less than 3 months. Scientists built the TCR library using RNA that was extracted from PBMCs. With iRepertoire HTBI primers and Arm-PCR of CDR3 regions, TCR beta libraries were built. TCRdb itself ran the multiplex PCR reads through MiXCR, one entry per CDR3 protein. The sample records roughly 410,000 distinct CDR3 sequences, 14% to 15% being singletons. Study outcomes and limitations: Relative to new patients (approximately 960), persistent patients exhibited greater sharing of public clonotypes (about 3,000).

These data were also filed under a second study, of T cells in Graves' hyperthyroidism and ophthalmopathy. That report adds: Exclusion criteria comprised uncontrolled infection, other autoimmune disease, pregnancy or lactation.

The TCR comes from a woman between 35 and 50 years old with Graves disease. The V call is TRBV28, the J call TRBJ2-5; possibly TRBD1 for D (6 bases). The sequenced sample was peripheral blood mononuclear cells (PBMCs), obtained at new diagnosis, from a patient treated with antithyroid drugs. CDR3 DNA sequence: TGTGCCAGCACCCTTGGGGGCAGGCTCCAAGAGACCCAGTACTTC. It yields the protein CASTLGGRLQETQYF. Looking up the rest from reference TRBV28 and TRBJ2-5 gives the full variable domain: DVKVTQSSRYLVKRTGEKVFLECVQDMDHENMFWYRQDPGLGLRLIYFSYDVKMKEKGDIPEGYSVSREKKERFSLILESASTNQTSMYLCASTLGGRLQETQYFGPGTRLLVL.